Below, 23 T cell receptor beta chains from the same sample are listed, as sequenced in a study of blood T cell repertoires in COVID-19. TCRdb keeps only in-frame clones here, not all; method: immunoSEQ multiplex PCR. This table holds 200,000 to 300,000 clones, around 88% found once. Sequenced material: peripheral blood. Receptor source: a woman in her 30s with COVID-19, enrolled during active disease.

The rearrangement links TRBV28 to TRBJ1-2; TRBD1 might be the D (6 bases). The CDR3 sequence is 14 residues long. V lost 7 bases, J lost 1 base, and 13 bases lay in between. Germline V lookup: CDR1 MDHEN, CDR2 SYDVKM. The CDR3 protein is CASIRGGLNYGYTF. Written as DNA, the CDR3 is TGTGCCAGCATTCGAGGGGGTCTTAACTATGGCTACACCTTC.

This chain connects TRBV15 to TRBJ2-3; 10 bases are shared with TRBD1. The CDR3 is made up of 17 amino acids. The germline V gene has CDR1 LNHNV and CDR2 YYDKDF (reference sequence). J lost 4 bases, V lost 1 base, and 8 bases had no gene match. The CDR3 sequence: CATSRVIGQGVADTQYF. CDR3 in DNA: TGTGCCACCAGCAGAGTTATAGGACAGGGGGTGGCAGATACGCAGTATTTT.

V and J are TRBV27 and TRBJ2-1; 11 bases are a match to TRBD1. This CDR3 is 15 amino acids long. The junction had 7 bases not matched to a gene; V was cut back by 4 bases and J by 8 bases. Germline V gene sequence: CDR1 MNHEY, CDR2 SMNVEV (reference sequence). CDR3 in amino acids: CASSSGGQGVDEQFF. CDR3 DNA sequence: TGTGCCAGCAGTTCGGGGGGACAGGGGGTCGATGAGCAGTTCTTC.

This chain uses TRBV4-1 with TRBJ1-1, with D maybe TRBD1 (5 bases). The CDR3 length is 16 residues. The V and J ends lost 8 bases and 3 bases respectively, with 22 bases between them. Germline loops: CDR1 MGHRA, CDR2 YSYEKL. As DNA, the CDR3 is TGCGCCAGCCGCCGCGGGGGAATGATGGAGTACACTGAAGCTTTCTTT. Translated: CASRRGGMMEYTEAFF.

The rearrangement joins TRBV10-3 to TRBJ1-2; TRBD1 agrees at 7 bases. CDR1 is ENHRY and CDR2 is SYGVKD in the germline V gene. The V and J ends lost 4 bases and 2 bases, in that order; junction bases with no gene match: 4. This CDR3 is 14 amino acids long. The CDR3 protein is CAISGGGGNYGYTF. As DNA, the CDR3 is TGTGCCATCAGTGGCGGAGGGGGCAACTATGGCTACACCTTC.

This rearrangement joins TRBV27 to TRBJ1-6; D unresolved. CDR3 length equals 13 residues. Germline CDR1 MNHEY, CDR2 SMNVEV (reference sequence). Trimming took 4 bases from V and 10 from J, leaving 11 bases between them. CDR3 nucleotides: TGTGCCAGCAGTTCCCCCCCGGGATCACCCCTCCACTTT. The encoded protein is CASSSPPGSPLHF.

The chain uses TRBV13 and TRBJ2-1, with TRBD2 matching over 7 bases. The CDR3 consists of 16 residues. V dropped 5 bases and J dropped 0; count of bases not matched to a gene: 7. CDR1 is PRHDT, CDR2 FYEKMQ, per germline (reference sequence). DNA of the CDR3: TGTGCCAGCAGCCATAGGCGGGGGTACTCCTACAATGAGCAGTTCTTC. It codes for CASSHRRGYSYNEQFF.

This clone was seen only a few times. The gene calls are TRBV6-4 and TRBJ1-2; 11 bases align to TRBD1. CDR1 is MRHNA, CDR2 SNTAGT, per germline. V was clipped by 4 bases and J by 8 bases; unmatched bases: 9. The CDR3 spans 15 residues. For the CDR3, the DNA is TGTGCCAGCAGTGCCGGGGGGACAGGGGGGAACGGCTACACCTTC. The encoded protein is CASSAGGTGGNGYTF.

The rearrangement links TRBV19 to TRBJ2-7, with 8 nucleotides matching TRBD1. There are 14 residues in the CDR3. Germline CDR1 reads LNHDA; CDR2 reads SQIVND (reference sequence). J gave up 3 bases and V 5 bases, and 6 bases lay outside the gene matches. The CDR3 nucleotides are TGTGCCAGTAGTGGCGGCAGGGGGCTCTACGAGCAGTACTTC. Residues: CASSGGRGLYEQYF.

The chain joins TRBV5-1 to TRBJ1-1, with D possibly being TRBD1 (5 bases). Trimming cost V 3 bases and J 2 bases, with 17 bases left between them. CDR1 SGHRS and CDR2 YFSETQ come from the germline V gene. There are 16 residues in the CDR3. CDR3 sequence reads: CASSWGGGETNTEAFF. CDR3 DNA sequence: TGCGCCAGCAGCTGGGGTGGAGGGGAGACTAACACTGAAGCTTTCTTT.

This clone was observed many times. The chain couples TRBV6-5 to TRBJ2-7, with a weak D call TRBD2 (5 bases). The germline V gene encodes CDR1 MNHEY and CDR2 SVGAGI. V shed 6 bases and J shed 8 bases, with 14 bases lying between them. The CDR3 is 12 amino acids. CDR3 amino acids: CASSYSGQKQYV. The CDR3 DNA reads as TGTGCCAGCAGCTACAGCGGCCAGAAGCAGTACGTC.

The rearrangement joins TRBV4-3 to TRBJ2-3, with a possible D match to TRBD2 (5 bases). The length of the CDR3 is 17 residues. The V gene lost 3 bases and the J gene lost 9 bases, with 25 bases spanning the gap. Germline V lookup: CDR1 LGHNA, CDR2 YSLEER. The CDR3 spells CASSQDTKTRATATQYF. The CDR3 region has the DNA TGCGCCAGCAGCCAGGATACAAAAACTAGGGCAACAGCGACGCAGTATTTT.

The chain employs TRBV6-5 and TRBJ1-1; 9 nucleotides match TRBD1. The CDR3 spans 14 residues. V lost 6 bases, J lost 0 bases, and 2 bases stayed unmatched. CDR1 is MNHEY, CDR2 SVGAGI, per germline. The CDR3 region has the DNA TGTGCCAGCAGGGACAGGGGAATGAACACTGAAGCTTTCTTT. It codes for CASRDRGMNTEAFF.

DNA of the CDR3: TGCGCCAGCGGGGGGGGGCCTCAGCCCCAGCATTTT. This translates into CASGGGPQPQHF. The J gene is TRBJ1-5, the V gene TRBV10-1; perhaps TRBD1 as D (6 bases). CDR3 length: 12 amino acids. Trimming took off 8 bases at V and 6 bases at J, with 11 bases between the two ends. Germline CDR1 and CDR2: WNHNN and SYGVQD (reference sequence).

CDR3 DNA: TGTGCCAGCATGGGCAGGAAGAACACCGGGGAGCTGTTTTTT. It encodes CASMGRKNTGELFF. The chain links TRBV2 to TRBJ2-2; D remains ambiguous. Trimming removed 7 bases at V and 1 base at J, with 10 bases between. The CDR3 covers 14 residues. CDR1 is SNHLY and CDR2 is FYNNEI in the germline V gene.

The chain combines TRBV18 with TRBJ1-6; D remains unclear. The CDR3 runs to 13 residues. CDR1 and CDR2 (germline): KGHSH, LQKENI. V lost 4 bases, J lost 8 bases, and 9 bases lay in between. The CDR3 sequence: CASSRLGDSPLHF. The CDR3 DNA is TGTGCCAGCTCACGGTTGGGCGATTCACCCCTCCACTTT.

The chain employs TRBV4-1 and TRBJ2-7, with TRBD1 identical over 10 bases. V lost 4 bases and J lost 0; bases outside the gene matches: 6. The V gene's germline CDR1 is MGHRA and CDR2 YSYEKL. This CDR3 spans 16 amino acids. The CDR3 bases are TGCGCCAGCAGCCCTGAGACAGGGGGCTACTCCTACGAGCAGTACTTC. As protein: CASSPETGGYSYEQYF.

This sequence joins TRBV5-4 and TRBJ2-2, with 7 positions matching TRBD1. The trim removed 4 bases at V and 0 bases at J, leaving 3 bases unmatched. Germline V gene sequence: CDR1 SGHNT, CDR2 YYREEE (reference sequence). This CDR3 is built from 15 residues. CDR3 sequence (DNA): TGTGCCAGCAGCAGAGGGACAGCGAACACCGGGGAGCTGTTTTTT. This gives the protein CASSRGTANTGELFF.

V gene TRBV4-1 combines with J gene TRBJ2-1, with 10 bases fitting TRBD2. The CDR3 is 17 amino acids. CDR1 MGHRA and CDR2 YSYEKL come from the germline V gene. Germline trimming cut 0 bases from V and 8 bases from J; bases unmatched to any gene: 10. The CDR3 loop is CASSQDPSGGARDEQFF. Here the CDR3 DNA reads TGCGCCAGCAGCCAAGATCCGAGCGGGGGGGCCCGGGATGAGCAGTTCTTC.

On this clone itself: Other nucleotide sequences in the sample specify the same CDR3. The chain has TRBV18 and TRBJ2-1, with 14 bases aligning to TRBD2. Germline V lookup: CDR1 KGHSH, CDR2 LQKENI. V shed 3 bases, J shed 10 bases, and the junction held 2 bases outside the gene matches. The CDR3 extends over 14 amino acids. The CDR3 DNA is TGTGCCAGCTCACCGGGACTAGCGGGGGTCGAGCAGTTCTTC. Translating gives CASSPGLAGVEQFF.

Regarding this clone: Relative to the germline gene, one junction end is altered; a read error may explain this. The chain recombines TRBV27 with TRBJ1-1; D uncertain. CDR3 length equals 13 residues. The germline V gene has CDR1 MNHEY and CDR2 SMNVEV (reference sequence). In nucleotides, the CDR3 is TGTGCCAGCAGTTTAACGGCCGCGACTGGAGCTTTCTTT. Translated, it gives CASSLTAATGAFF.

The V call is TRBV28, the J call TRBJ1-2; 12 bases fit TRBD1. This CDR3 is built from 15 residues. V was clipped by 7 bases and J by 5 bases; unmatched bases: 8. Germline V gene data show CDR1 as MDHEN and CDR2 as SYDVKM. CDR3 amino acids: CASIPGQGASYGYTF. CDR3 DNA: TGTGCCAGCATTCCGGGACAGGGGGCCTCTTATGGCTACACCTTC.

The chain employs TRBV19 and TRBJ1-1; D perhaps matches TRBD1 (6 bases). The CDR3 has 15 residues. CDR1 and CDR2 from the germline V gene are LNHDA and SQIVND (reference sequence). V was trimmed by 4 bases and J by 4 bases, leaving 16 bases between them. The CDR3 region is CASSTEDSLFTEAFF. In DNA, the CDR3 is TGTGCCAGTAGTACCGAGGACAGTTTGTTCACTGAAGCTTTCTTT.